These 11 T cell receptor beta chains were sequenced from one sample in a study of T cell repertoires in urothelial bladder cancer. The data were produced by immunoSEQ multiplex PCR, yet TCRdb's version contains in-frame clones alone and is incomplete. The repertoire includes roughly 2,000 clones, about 75% of them detected once, and about 9.4% sits in the top ten. Input material: tumor-infiltrating cells from bladder cancer. The source is a human donor with urothelial carcinoma.

The chain couples TRBV7-9 to TRBJ2-3, with 7 bases matching TRBD1. The germline CDR1 and CDR2 sequences are SEHNR and FQNEAQ (reference sequence). V lost 4 bases and J lost 4; bases outside the gene matches: 8. CDR3 length: 15 amino acids. The CDR3 DNA reads TGTGCCAGCAGCTCCCCCTTAACAGGGGCAGATACGCAGTATTTT. Amino acids: CASSSPLTGADTQYF.

The V and J genes are TRBV6-5 and TRBJ2-3; no clear D. Deletions cut 2 bases from V and 5 bases from J, with 8 bases between. The CDR3 consists of 13 residues. Germline CDR1 MNHEY, CDR2 SVGAGI. CDR3 DNA sequence: TGTGCCAGCAGTTACATCCTGGGAGATACGCAGTATTTT. Amino acids: CASSYILGDTQYF.

The chain joins TRBV29-1 to TRBJ1-1; D not certain. The CDR3 is 12 amino acids. Trimming pared 7 bases from V and 4 bases from J, leaving 13 bases between. Germline CDR1 SQVTM, CDR2 ANQGSEA. The CDR3 nucleotides read TGCAGCGGAATGGAATTGGCCACTGAAGCTTTCTTT. This codes for CSGMELATEAFF.

CDR3 region: CASSYGVEETQYF. The DNA of the CDR3 is TGTGCCAGCTCCTACGGGGTGGAAGAGACCCAGTACTTC. The gene calls are TRBV7-9 and TRBJ2-5; weak D call: TRBD2 (5 bases). Germline lookup yields CDR1 SEHNR and CDR2 FQNEAQ (reference sequence). V shed 8 bases and J shed 3 bases, with 13 bases lying between them. The CDR3 covers 13 residues.

The chain has TRBV30 and TRBJ2-3; unclear D gene. The CDR3 is made up of 13 amino acids. CDR1 is GTSNPN, CDR2 SVGIG, per germline (reference sequence). V lost 1 base and J lost 2, with 7 bases in between. The CDR3 region is CAWSGSVTDTQYF. CDR3 sequence (DNA): TGTGCCTGGAGTGGGTCGGTCACAGATACGCAGTATTTT.

This chain joins TRBV9 and TRBJ1-5, with 7 bases aligning to TRBD1. The CDR3 is made up of 15 amino acids. J lost 3 bases, V lost 0 bases, and 3 bases had no gene match. CDR1 is SGDLS, CDR2 YYNGEE, per germline. CDR3: CASSVEGAVNQPQHF. CDR3 nucleotides: TGTGCCAGCAGCGTAGAGGGGGCCGTCAATCAGCCCCAGCATTTT.

This sequence joins TRBV23-1 and TRBJ2-1; the match to TRBD2 covers 10 bases. TRBV23-1 is given ORF status, its function remaining uncertain. The CDR3 is 14 amino acids. The trim removed 3 bases at V and 8 bases at J, leaving 4 bases unmatched. The CDR3 nucleotides read TGCGCCAGCAGTCAGCCTCTAGCGGGGGATGAGCAGTTCTTC. It specifies CASSQPLAGDEQFF.

The chain links TRBV5-6 to TRBJ2-3; no clear D. V dropped 1 base and J dropped 6 bases, with 9 bases sitting between them. The length of the CDR3 is 13 residues. The germline V gene encodes CDR1 SGHDT and CDR2 YYEEEE. The chain's CDR3 is CASSLLGSDTQYF. The CDR3 DNA follows: TGTGCCAGCAGCTTGCTAGGGTCGGATACGCAGTATTTT.

V gene TRBV2 combines with J gene TRBJ2-5; D is perhaps TRBD1 (5 bases). Trimming stripped 5 bases from V and 4 bases from J, with 17 bases between. The CDR3 runs to 15 residues. Per the germline V gene, CDR1 is SNHLY and CDR2 is FYNNEI. Written as DNA, the CDR3 is TGTGCCAGCAGTCCTGACAGAGTACGGACAGAGACCCAGTACTTC. Encoded protein: CASSPDRVRTETQYF.

Within the sample, this clone is large. The chain carries TRBV6-5 and TRBJ1-5; D is ambiguous. CDR1 is MNHEY and CDR2 is SVGAGI in the germline V gene. The V and J ends lost 7 bases and 5 bases respectively, with 12 bases between them. The CDR3 extends over 13 amino acids. The chain's CDR3 is CASKRAGDQPQHF. DNA for the CDR3: TGTGCCAGCAAGCGCGCCGGGGATCAGCCCCAGCATTTT.

The table lists this clone with a count of one. The chain uses TRBV7-2 and TRBJ2-1, with D uncertain. Trimming removed 0 bases from V and 8 bases from J, with 14 bases in between. The CDR3 runs to 15 residues. The germline CDR1 and CDR2 sequences are SGHTA and FQGNSA. CDR3 DNA: TGTGCCAGCAGCTTAGCGCCTTGGCTAGGTTATGAGCAGTTCTTC. The encoded protein is CASSLAPWLGYEQFF.